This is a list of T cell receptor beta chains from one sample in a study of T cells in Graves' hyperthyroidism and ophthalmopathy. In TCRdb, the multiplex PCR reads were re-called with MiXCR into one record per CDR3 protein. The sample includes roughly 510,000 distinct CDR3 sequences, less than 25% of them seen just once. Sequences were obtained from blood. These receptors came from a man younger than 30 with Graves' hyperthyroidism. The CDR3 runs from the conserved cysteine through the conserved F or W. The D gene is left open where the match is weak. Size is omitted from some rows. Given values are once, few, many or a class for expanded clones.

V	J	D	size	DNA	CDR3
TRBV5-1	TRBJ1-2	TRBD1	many	TGCGCCAGCAGCGCCAACCCTGGGACAGGGAATGGCTACACCTTC	CASSANPGTGNGYTF
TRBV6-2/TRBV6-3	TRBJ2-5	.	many	TGTGCCAGCAGTTTGGGACAAGTTCAGTACTTC	CASSLGQVQYF
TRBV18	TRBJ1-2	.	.	TGTGCCAGCTCACCATATTTCGCTCCTAACTATGGCTACACCTTC	CASSPYFAPNYGYTF
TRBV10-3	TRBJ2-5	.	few	TGTGCCATCGGACGGTCTCTGGGGACCCAGTACTTC	CAIGRSLGTQYF
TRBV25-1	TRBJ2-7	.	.	TGTGCCAGCAGTGAATACGGCAGCTCCTACGAGCAGTACTTC	CASSEYGSSYEQYF
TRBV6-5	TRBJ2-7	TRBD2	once	TGTGCCAGCAGTTACTCCACTAGCGGGGGGGCCTACGAGCAGTACTTC	CASSYSTSGGAYEQYF
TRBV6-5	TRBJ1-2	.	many	TGTGCCAGCAGTTACGGGACACATCGTTATGGCTACACCTTC	CASSYGTHRYGYTF
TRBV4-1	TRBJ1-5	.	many	TGCGCCAGCAGCCAAGATCGGCAGGGAGGACAGCAGCCCCAGCATTTT	CASSQDRQGGQQPQHF
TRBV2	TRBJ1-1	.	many	TGTGCCAGCAGCGAACAGGGCGGGTCTGAAGCTTTCTTT	CASSEQGGSEAFF
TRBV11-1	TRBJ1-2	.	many	TGTGCCAGCAGCTTAGCTCCAGCCTCTGATGGCTACACCTTC	CASSLAPASDGYTF
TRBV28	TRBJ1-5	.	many	TGTGCCAGCAGTTTATACCAGGGTATGGGTCAGCCCCAGCATTTT	CASSLYQGMGQPQHF
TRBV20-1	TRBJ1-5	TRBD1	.	TGCAGTGCCAGCAGACAGGGGGCGGTTTACAATCAGCCCCAGCATTTT	CSASRQGAVYNQPQHF
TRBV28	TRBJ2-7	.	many	TGTGCCAGCAGTTTTTGGACTCCCGAGGAGCAGTACTTC	CASSFWTPEEQYF
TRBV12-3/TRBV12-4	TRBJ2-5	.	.	TGTGCCAGCAGTTATGGGCGCATCAACCAAGAGACCCAGTACTTC	CASSYGRINQETQYF
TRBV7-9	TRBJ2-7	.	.	TGTGCCAGCCGACAGGCCTACGAGCAGTACTTC	CASRQAYEQYF
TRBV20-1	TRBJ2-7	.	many	TGCAGTGCGCCTCGGGGGGCCGCCTACGAGCAGTACTTC	CSAPRGAAYEQYF
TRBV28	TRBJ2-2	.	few	TGTGCCAGCAGTTTCAATTCCGCGGAGGGCGGGGAGCTGTTTTTT	CASSFNSAEGGELFF
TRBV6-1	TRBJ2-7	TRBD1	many	TGTGCCACCTTACAGGGGGCTCCTTACGAGCAGTACTTC	CATLQGAPYEQYF
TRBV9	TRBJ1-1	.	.	TGTGCCAGCAGCGTAGGCGTTGCGGCTGAAGCTTTCTTT	CASSVGVAAEAFF